These 29 T cell receptor beta chains were sequenced from one sample in a study of technical replicates of blood from a handful of donors (dated by TCRdb to 2016 to 2017). Preparation of the library involved the immunoSEQ multiplex PCR assay. Not all clones reach the TCRdb copy of this immuneACCESS table, which keeps in-frame sequences only. Checked studies attribute under half of the gap to unresolved V genes and leave the rest unexplained. The sample table records about 88,000 clones; roughly 94% of these occur just once. The ten biggest clones cover more than 0.2% of the sample. Material: T cells isolated from PBMCs. The source of these receptors is a human donor in good health.

The rearrangement joins TRBV25-1 to TRBJ2-1, with D unclear. Between the trimmed V and J ends, which lost 4 bases and 8 bases, there was a span of 9 bases. Germline V gene sequence: CDR1 MGHDK, CDR2 SYGVNS. CDR3 length: 12 amino acids. The CDR3 here is CASSVLGDEQFF. The CDR3 DNA follows: TGTGCCAGCAGTGTTTTGGGCGATGAGCAGTTCTTC.

The genes are TRBV11-1 and TRBJ1-1; D is ambiguous. The V end was cut by 1 base, the J end by 0 bases, with 9 bases between. The CDR3 is 15 amino acids. Per germline, CDR1 SGHAT and CDR2 FQDESV (reference sequence). DNA for the CDR3: TGTGCCAGCAGCTTAGACAGAATGATGAACACTGAAGCTTTCTTT. Amino acid sequence: CASSLDRMMNTEAFF.

The CDR3 loop is CASSSPGNNYGYTF. DNA for the CDR3: TGTGCCAGCAGTTCTCCGGGGAACAACTATGGCTACACCTTC. The chain combines TRBV27 with TRBJ1-2; D is unresolved. With 4 bases removed from V and 2 bases from J, the gap between germline ends came to 11 bases. Germline values: CDR1 MNHEY, CDR2 SMNVEV (reference sequence). The CDR3 spans 14 residues.

The J gene is TRBJ1-2, the V gene TRBV2; 8 bases line up with TRBD1. J lost 6 bases, V lost 1 base, and 7 bases had no gene match. Per germline, CDR1 SNHLY and CDR2 FYNNEI. The CDR3 length is 15 residues. The CDR3 sequence is CASSEVRTGTDGYTF. CDR3 nucleotides: TGTGCCAGCAGTGAAGTCCGGACAGGGACTGATGGCTACACCTTC.

The V call is TRBV9, the J call TRBJ1-1; 8 nucleotides match TRBD1. Germline V gene data show CDR1 as SGDLS and CDR2 as YYNGEE. The CDR3 totals 13 residues. The V and J ends lost 3 bases and 4 bases, in that order; junction bases with no gene match: 2. The CDR3 sequence is CASSAGQGTEAFF. CDR3 nucleotides: TGTGCCAGCAGCGCCGGACAGGGCACTGAAGCTTTCTTT.

The chain joins TRBV27 to TRBJ2-1, with 11 nucleotides matching TRBD1. The CDR3 runs to 16 residues. The trim removed 5 bases at V and 3 bases at J, leaving 6 bases unmatched. Germline V gene sequence: CDR1 MNHEY, CDR2 SMNVEV (reference sequence). The CDR3 here is CASSIGQGAIYNEQFF. DNA for the CDR3: TGTGCCAGCAGTATCGGACAGGGGGCGATCTACAATGAGCAGTTCTTC.

This chain links TRBV4-1 with TRBJ1-5; the match to TRBD1 covers 8 bases. Germline-derived CDR1 and CDR2 are MGHRA and YSYEKL. The CDR3 has 19 residues. Germline trimming cut 1 base from V and 0 bases from J; bases unmatched to any gene: 11. The CDR3 sequence: CASSQATGTGFYSNQPQHF. The CDR3 DNA reads as TGCGCCAGCAGCCAAGCAACCGGGACAGGTTTCTATAGCAATCAGCCCCAGCATTTT.

V and J are TRBV27 and TRBJ2-1; maybe TRBD1 (6 bases). Germline loops: CDR1 MNHEY, CDR2 SMNVEV (reference sequence). Trimming took 5 bases from V and 7 from J, leaving 15 bases between them. This CDR3 comprises 14 residues. CDR3 region: CASSVQGSRNEQFF. DNA of the CDR3: TGTGCCAGCAGTGTGCAGGGGTCTCGGAATGAGCAGTTCTTC.

The rearrangement joins TRBV20-1 to TRBJ2-5; D gene uncertain. The CDR3 runs to 11 residues. Trimming removed 6 bases at V and 0 bases at J, with 5 bases between. The germline V gene has CDR1 DFQATT and CDR2 SNEGSKA (reference sequence). This CDR3 is CSAEYQETQYF. CDR3 coding DNA: TGCAGTGCCGAGTACCAAGAGACCCAGTACTTC.

This chain uses TRBV19 with TRBJ1-5, with a tentative D call TRBD1 (5 bases). Trimming shortened V by 8 bases and J by 1 base, and 24 bases separated the two germline ends. The CDR3 has 18 residues. Germline V gene sequence: CDR1 LNHDA, CDR2 SQIVND (reference sequence). In DNA, the CDR3 is TGTGCCAGTGGACAAGGTCCGGGGGTTCGTATGAGCAATCAGCCCCAGCATTTT. Its translation is CASGQGPGVRMSNQPQHF.

The chain recombines TRBV5-4 with TRBJ1-2, with D possibly being TRBD1 (5 bases). The V end lost 2 bases, the J end lost 5 bases, and 13 bases lay between the germline ends. Germline V gene data show CDR1 as SGHNT and CDR2 as YYREEE (reference sequence). This CDR3 comprises 14 residues. The CDR3 bases are TGTGCCAGCAGCTTTTGGAACAGGCCTTATGGCTACACCTTC. Residues: CASSFWNRPYGYTF.

J is TRBJ1-4 and V is TRBV6-1; D unclear. Trimming shortened V by 6 bases and J by 0 bases, and 8 bases separated the two germline ends. Germline loops: CDR1 MNHNS, CDR2 SASEGT. CDR3 length: 14 amino acids. The CDR3 spells CASSETTTNEKLFF. The CDR3 nucleotides are TGTGCCAGCAGCGAAACTACAACTAATGAAAAACTGTTTTTT.

The V call is TRBV12-5, the J call TRBJ2-1, with D hard to call. There are 18 residues in the CDR3. Germline CDR1 LGHNT, CDR2 FRNRAP. The V end was cut by 0 bases, the J end by 9 bases, with 24 bases between. DNA of the CDR3: TGTGCTAGTGGTTTGGTACGTACGGGTCATAGATGGCCTCCTGAGCAGTTCTTC. Residues: CASGLVRTGHRWPPEQFF.

The DNA of the CDR3 is TGTGCCAGCAGCTTAACCGGGAGTGGAGGTAATGAGCAGTTCTTC. This translates into CASSLTGSGGNEQFF. The chain uses TRBV7-9 and TRBJ2-1; maybe TRBD2 (6 bases). CDR3 size: 15 residues. With 2 bases removed from V and 7 bases from J, the gap between germline ends came to 15 bases. CDR1 and CDR2 from the germline V gene are SEHNR and FQNEAQ (reference sequence).

The chain employs TRBV5-8 and TRBJ1-4, with 7 bases aligning to TRBD1. J lost 7 bases, V lost 1 base, and 10 bases had no gene match. The CDR3 totals 16 residues. CDR1 and CDR2 (germline): SGHTS, YDEGEE. The CDR3 is CASSLYSGGIFEKLFF. The CDR3, as DNA: TGTGCCAGCAGCTTGTATTCAGGGGGTATTTTTGAAAAACTGTTTTTT.

The sample holds a few counts of this clone. J is TRBJ2-5 and V is TRBV2, with D perhaps matching TRBD1 (6 bases). The CDR3 consists of 12 residues. Per the germline V gene, CDR1 is SNHLY and CDR2 is FYNNEI. The germline V and J ends were trimmed by 10 bases and 5 bases, with 14 bases remaining between them. The CDR3 protein is CAITQGTETQYF. The DNA of the CDR3 is TGTGCCATAACCCAGGGGACGGAGACCCAGTACTTC.

The V gene is TRBV5-4, the J gene TRBJ1-1, with TRBD1 matching 7 bases. V trimming: 4 bases; J trimming: 6 bases; junction bases outside the gene matches: 9. The germline V gene has CDR1 SGHNT and CDR2 YYREEE (reference sequence). CDR3 length equals 14 residues. The CDR3 is CASSRRDRVAEAFF. As DNA, the CDR3 is TGTGCCAGCAGCCGAAGGGACAGAGTGGCTGAAGCTTTCTTT. Using reference TRBV5-4 and TRBJ1-1 for the parts outside the CDR3, the full variable domain is ETGVTQSPTHLIKTRGQQVTLRCSSQSGHNTVSWYQQALGQGPQFIFQYYREEENGRGNFPPRFSGLQFPNYSSELNVNALELDDSALYLCASSRRDRVAEAFFGQGTRLTVV.

The chain links TRBV7-9 to TRBJ2-5; D remains unclear. V was shortened by 1 base and J by 2 bases, with 14 bases between the two germline ends. Per the germline V gene, CDR1 is SEHNR and CDR2 is FQNEAQ (reference sequence). The CDR3 runs to 16 residues. For the CDR3, the DNA is TGTGCCAGCAGCTTAGTGGCCTTAAGTAAACAAGAGACCCAGTACTTC. Protein: CASSLVALSKQETQYF.

The chain uses TRBV19 and TRBJ1-2, with 7 nucleotides matching TRBD1. In germline, CDR1 is LNHDA, CDR2 SQIVND (reference sequence). The CDR3 length is 14 residues. V lost 5 bases to trimming and J lost 1 base; unmatched junction nucleotides: 4. The CDR3 DNA is TGTGCCAGTAGTGGGGACAGCTATAACTATGGCTACACCTTC. Protein: CASSGDSYNYGYTF.

The CDR3, as DNA: TGTGCCAGCAGCCAAGGGACTAGCGGGGGGGATGAGCAGTTCTTC. This encodes CASSQGTSGGDEQFF. The chain carries TRBV7-3 and TRBJ2-1; 16 bases match TRBD2. This CDR3 is 15 amino acids long. The germline gives CDR1 SGHTA, CDR2 FQGTGA. The ends lost 5 bases at V and 8 bases at J; junction bases unmatched: 3. The full variable domain, completed using reference TRBV7-3 and TRBJ2-1, is GAGVSQTPSNKVTEKGKYVELRCDPISGHTALYWYRQSLGQGPEFLIYFQGTGAADDSGLPNDRFFAVRPEGSVSTLKIQRTERGDSAVYLCASSQGTSGGDEQFFGPGTRLTVL.

The chain recombines TRBV30 with TRBJ1-2; the D is unclear. This CDR3 comprises 13 residues. The germline CDR1 and CDR2 sequences are GTSNPN and SVGIG (reference sequence). V lost 0 bases and J lost 5, with 10 bases in between. CDR3 loop: CAWSVHSVYGYTF. DNA for the CDR3: TGTGCCTGGAGTGTACATTCAGTATATGGCTACACCTTC.

V and J are TRBV7-8 and TRBJ2-7; D may be TRBD1 (6 bases). Germline values: CDR1 SGHVS, CDR2 FQNEAQ. V shed 5 bases and J shed 2 bases, with 22 bases lying between them. The CDR3 is made up of 17 amino acids. The CDR3: CASSPLAPQGSTYEQYF. CDR3 bases: TGTGCCAGCAGCCCCCTTGCCCCCCAGGGGTCGACCTACGAGCAGTACTTC.

V is TRBV4-1 and J is TRBJ2-5, with D hard to call. This CDR3 contains 15 residues. V was pared by 1 base and J by 1 base, with 10 bases between. Per the germline V gene, CDR1 is MGHRA and CDR2 is YSYEKL. In nucleotides, the CDR3 is TGCGCCAGCAGCCAAGTTCGACATCCCCAAGAGACCCAGTACTTC. This translates into CASSQVRHPQETQYF.

V and J are TRBV19 and TRBJ2-5; TRBD1 agrees at 8 bases. From germline, CDR1 is LNHDA and CDR2 SQIVND (reference sequence). The CDR3 has 19 residues. Losses at the gene ends were 1 base for V and 1 base for J; bases not matched to a gene: 14. The CDR3 region is CASSIGRKAGGFSQETQYF. The CDR3 region has the DNA TGTGCCAGTAGTATAGGTAGGAAGGCAGGGGGCTTTTCCCAAGAGACCCAGTACTTC.

Only one count was recorded for this clone. This chain uses TRBV6-6 with TRBJ1-4; 9 bases agree with TRBD1. The CDR3 length is 15 residues. Germline V gene sequence: CDR1 MNHNY, CDR2 SVGAGI (reference sequence). With V trimmed by 2 bases and J by 8 bases, 6 bases remained unmatched. CDR3 coding DNA: TGTGCCAGCAGTTACGGGGGACAGGGCGGGGAAAAACTGTTTTTT. Protein product: CASSYGGQGGEKLFF.

With respect to this clone: At one end, the junction sequence differs from germline, possibly due to a read error. The chain employs TRBV29-1 and TRBJ2-3; 9 positions agree with TRBD2. This CDR3 spans 14 amino acids. Per the germline V gene, CDR1 is SQVTM and CDR2 is ANQGSEA. CDR3 in DNA: TGCAGCGTTGTAGTTAGCGGGAGCACGGATACGCAGTATTTT. Translation: CSVVVSGSTDTQYF.

The genes are TRBV29-1 and TRBJ2-7; perhaps TRBD1 as D (10 bases). With 7 bases removed from V and 5 bases from J, the gap between germline ends came to 21 bases. Germline V gene sequence: CDR1 SQVTM, CDR2 ANQGSEA. CDR3 length: 14 amino acids. CDR3 coding DNA: TGCAGCGGCGGGGGGGACAGGGGTTGGAACGAGCAGTACTTC. It encodes CSGGGDRGWNEQYF.

The rearrangement links TRBV6-5 to TRBJ2-5, with D unclear. The CDR3 is made up of 13 amino acids. The germline CDR1 and CDR2 sequences are MNHEY and SVGAGI. V was trimmed by 4 bases and J by 1 base, leaving 7 bases between them. CDR3 loop: CASSLDTQETQYF. The DNA for the CDR3 is TGTGCCAGCAGTTTAGACACCCAAGAGACCCAGTACTTC.

The rearrangement joins TRBV7-8 to TRBJ2-2; TRBD1 matches 7 bases. The CDR3 is 17 amino acids. Germline assignment: CDR1 SGHVS and CDR2 FQNEAQ. The V and J ends lost 4 bases and 1 base, in that order; junction bases with no gene match: 9. The CDR3 DNA sequence: TGTGCCAGCAGCTCCCCAGGGGGAATAATGAACACCGGGGAGCTGTTTTTT. Translation: CASSSPGGIMNTGELFF.